This T cell receptor beta chain was documented in a study of early T cells in non-severe SARS-CoV-2 infection. In the study overall: Sequencing of bulk RNA from unsorted whole blood was done, without chain pairing.

From the 5' RACE reads, TCRdb called clonotypes with MiXCR, one entry per CDR3 protein. The sample holds 34,000 or so distinct CDR3 sequences, about 10% seen once. This clonotype was observed a few times. The sequence was collected from an adult who was a healthcare worker with PCR-confirmed SARS-CoV-2 infection or an uninfected control (not recorded which). The sample comprised whole blood.

The CDR3 protein is CASSPGGAGEQTQYF. The CDR3 region has the DNA TGTGCCAGCAGTCCCGGAGGAGCGGGGGAACAGACCCAGTACTTC. The V call is TRBV5-4, the J call TRBJ2-5; 8 bases line up with TRBD2. V trimming: 5 bases; J trimming: 6 bases; junction bases outside the gene matches: 12. Germline V gene lookup returns CDR1 SGHNT and CDR2 YYREEE (reference sequence). The CDR3 extends over 15 amino acids.